The 3 T cell receptor beta chains below come from one sample, sequenced in a study of T cell changes during pregnancy in multiple sclerosis. Produced via immunoSEQ multiplex PCR; TCRdb's table is partial and in-frame only. The sample records tens of thousands of clones, around 95% being singletons. Sequencing used peripheral blood, obtained in the second trimester of pregnancy. The source is a female donor in good health, enrolled as a control in a pregnancy study.

The rearrangement joins TRBV5-1 to TRBJ1-2; 8 nucleotides agree with TRBD1. Looked up from germline, CDR1 is SGHRS and CDR2 is YFSETQ. CDR3 length: 14 residues. The junction had 7 bases not matched to a gene; V was cut back by 3 bases and J by 6 bases. CDR3 in DNA: TGCGCCAGCAGCTCGGTAGGGACAGGTGATGGCTACACCTTC. This codes for CASSSVGTGDGYTF.

The chain couples TRBV6-4 to TRBJ1-1; a possible D gene is TRBD1 (6 bases). Germline values: CDR1 MRHNA, CDR2 SNTAGT. This CDR3 contains 13 residues. Trimming removed 5 bases from V and 3 bases from J, with 10 bases in between. CDR3 in DNA: TGTGCCAGCAGTACCGACAGGCACACTGAAGCTTTCTTT. This gives the protein CASSTDRHTEAFF.

This clone appeared a single time. The gene calls are TRBV4-2 and TRBJ2-5, with a possible D match to TRBD2 (6 bases). The CDR3 consists of 14 residues. Trimming shortened V by 0 bases and J by 5 bases, and 10 bases separated the two germline ends. Germline-derived CDR1 and CDR2 are LGHNA and YNFKEQ. The CDR3 protein is CASSQDTRGETQYF. As DNA, the CDR3 is TGTGCCAGCAGCCAAGATACCCGGGGGGAGACCCAGTACTTC.